The subject of this entry is one T cell receptor beta chain. The antigen is not known. This specimen comes from a study of blood T cells in healthy people across ages. Study-wide points: Long-lived donors carried more naive CD4+ cells and greater diversity than aged donors.

Then a second PCR, running roughly 7 to 11 cycles, was carried out with a sample-barcoded 5' primer and a J-beta primer mix. TCRdb passed the 5' RACE reads through MiXCR, listing each CDR3 protein once. The sample includes about 640,000 distinct CDR3 sequences, about 53% seen only once; the top ten take 35% to 40%. Germline V gene data show CDR1 as SGHRS and CDR2 as YFSETQ. The ends lost 3 bases at V and 8 bases at J; junction bases unmatched: 9. The CDR3 is made up of 16 amino acids. The rearrangement joins TRBV5-1 to TRBJ2-1; 12 bases match TRBD1. Sequencing was performed on blood. The clonotype was recovered from a man aged 55 to 70 in good health. The CDR3 region has the DNA TGCGCCAGCAGCTGGACCGGGACAGGGGGCAAGGATGAGCAGTTCTTC. Its protein product is CASSWTGTGGKDEQFF.